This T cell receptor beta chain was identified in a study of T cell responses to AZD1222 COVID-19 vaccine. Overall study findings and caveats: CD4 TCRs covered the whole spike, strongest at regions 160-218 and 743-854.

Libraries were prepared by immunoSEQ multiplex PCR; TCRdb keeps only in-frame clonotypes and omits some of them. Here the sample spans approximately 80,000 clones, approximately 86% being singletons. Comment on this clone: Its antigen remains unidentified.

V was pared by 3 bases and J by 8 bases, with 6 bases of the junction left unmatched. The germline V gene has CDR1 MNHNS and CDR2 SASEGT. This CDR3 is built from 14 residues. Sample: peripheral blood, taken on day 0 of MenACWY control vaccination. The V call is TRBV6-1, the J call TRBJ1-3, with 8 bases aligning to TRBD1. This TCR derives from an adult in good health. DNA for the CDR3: TGTGCCAGCAGTGACAGGGGGCAGAGAGACACCATATATTTT. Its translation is CASSDRGQRDTIYF.